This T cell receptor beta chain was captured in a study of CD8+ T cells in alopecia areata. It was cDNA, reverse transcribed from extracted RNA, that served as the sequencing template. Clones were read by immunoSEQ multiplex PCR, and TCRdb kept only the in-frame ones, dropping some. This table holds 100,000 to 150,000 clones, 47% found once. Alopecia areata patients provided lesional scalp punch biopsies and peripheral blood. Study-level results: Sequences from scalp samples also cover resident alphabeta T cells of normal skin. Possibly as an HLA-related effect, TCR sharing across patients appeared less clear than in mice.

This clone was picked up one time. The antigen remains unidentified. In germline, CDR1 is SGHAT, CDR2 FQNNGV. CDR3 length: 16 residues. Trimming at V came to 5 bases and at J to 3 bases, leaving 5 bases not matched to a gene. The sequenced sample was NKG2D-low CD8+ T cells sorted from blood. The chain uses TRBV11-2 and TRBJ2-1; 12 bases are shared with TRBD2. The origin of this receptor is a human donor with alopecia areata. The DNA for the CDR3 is TGTGCCAGCAGCGCTACTAGCGGGGGGATCTACAATGAGCAGTTCTTC. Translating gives CASSATSGGIYNEQFF.